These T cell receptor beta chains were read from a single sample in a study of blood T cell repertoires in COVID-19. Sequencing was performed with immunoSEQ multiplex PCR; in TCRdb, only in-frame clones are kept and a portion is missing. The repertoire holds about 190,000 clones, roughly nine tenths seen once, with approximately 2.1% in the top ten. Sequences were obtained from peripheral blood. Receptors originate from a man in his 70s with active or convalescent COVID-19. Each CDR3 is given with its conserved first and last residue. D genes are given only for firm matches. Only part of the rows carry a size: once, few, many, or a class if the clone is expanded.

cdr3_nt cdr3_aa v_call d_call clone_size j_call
TGTGCCAGCACACTAGCGGGAGATCCCCGGTCCGAGCAGTTCTTC CASTLAGDPRSEQFF TRBV19 TRBD2 NA TRBJ2-1
TGTGCCAGCAGCCGGGAGATGACCACAGATACGCAGTATTTT CASSREMTTDTQYF TRBV3-1/TRBV3-2 NA NA TRBJ2-3
TGTGCCTGGAGTGTAAGGCAGGGTGACACTGAAGCTTTCTTT CAWSVRQGDTEAFF TRBV30 NA NA TRBJ1-1
TGCAGCGCCATGACAGGGGGCATCACTGAAGCTTTCTTT CSAMTGGITEAFF TRBV29-1 TRBD1 once TRBJ1-1
TGTGCCAGCTCAGGGCTAGCCGTCTACAATGAGCAGTTCTTC CASSGLAVYNEQFF TRBV18 NA NA TRBJ2-1
TGCAGTGCTAGTAAGGGGGTCAGGTATGGCTACACCTTC CSASKGVRYGYTF TRBV20-1 NA few TRBJ1-2
TGTGCCAGCAGCCCCCCGGGACTCGGACACTACGAGCAGTACTTC CASSPPGLGHYEQYF TRBV3-1/TRBV3-2 NA NA TRBJ2-7
TGTGCCAGCAGCTTACAGGGCCCTATATGTCATCAGCCCCAGCATTTT CASSLQGPICHQPQHF TRBV11-3 NA NA TRBJ1-5
TGTGCCAGCAGCCAAGATAGACTAGCGCAAAATGAGCAGTTCTTC CASSQDRLAQNEQFF TRBV6-2/TRBV6-3 TRBD2 NA TRBJ2-1
TGTGCCAGCAGCCAGACCGGGACTAGCGGGAGGAAGACCCAGTACTTC CASSQTGTSGRKTQYF TRBV3-1/TRBV3-2 TRBD2 NA TRBJ2-5
TGTGCCAGCAGCTTAGGACTAGCGGGGAATGAGCAGTTCTTC CASSLGLAGNEQFF TRBV7-9 TRBD2 NA TRBJ2-1
TGTGCCAGCAGTCTCTACAGGGGGAGGAATTCACCCCTCCACTTT CASSLYRGRNSPLHF TRBV27 TRBD1 NA TRBJ1-6
TGTGCCAGCAGCCAGGATTATGGACTACTCTTCTTCAGCACAGATACGCAGTATTTT CASSQDYGLLFFSTDTQYF TRBV3-1/TRBV3-2 NA NA TRBJ2-3
TGTGCCAGCTCACCCGGACAGACCTACGAGCAGTACTTC CASSPGQTYEQYF TRBV18 NA few TRBJ2-7
TGTGCCAGCAGCAAGCCAGGATACGAGCGGGAGCAGTACTTC CASSKPGYEREQYF TRBV28 NA NA TRBJ2-7
TGTGCCTGGAGTGTACTAGCGGGAGGGCCGGATGAGCAGTTCTTC CAWSVLAGGPDEQFF TRBV30 TRBD2 NA TRBJ2-1
TGTGCCAGCAGCTTAGGGCCCCACAGGGTCACCGGGGAGCTGTTTTTT CASSLGPHRVTGELFF TRBV7-2 NA NA TRBJ2-2
TGTGCCTGGAGTGTTCAAGATACGCAGTATTTT CAWSVQDTQYF TRBV30 NA NA TRBJ2-3
TGTGCCAGCAGCTTAGGGACATCGACTAGCACAGATACGCAGTATTTT CASSLGTSTSTDTQYF TRBV5-5 NA NA TRBJ2-3
TGTGCCACCGGAGGCGGGGAAAAACTGTTTTTT CATGGGEKLFF TRBV15 NA NA TRBJ1-4
TGTGCCAGCAGCGGGGTCACCGAACCTAGCACCATATATTTT CASSGVTEPSTIYF TRBV9 NA NA TRBJ1-3
TGTGCCAGCAGCATGCGCCTCCTTAATGTGGAGACCCAGTACTTC CASSMRLLNVETQYF TRBV5-8 NA NA TRBJ2-5
TGTGCCACCCGGGGACAGGGGAACACTGAAGCTTTCTTT CATRGQGNTEAFF TRBV24-1 TRBD1 NA TRBJ1-1
TGTGCCAGCAGCCCCCCGACAGGGGCAGAGACCCAGTACTTC CASSPPTGAETQYF TRBV7-9 TRBD1 NA TRBJ2-5
TGTGCCAGCAGTCCAAGTGGGCGACAACTCTCTGGAAACACCATATATTTT CASSPSGRQLSGNTIYF TRBV27 NA once TRBJ1-3
TGTGCCAGCTCACCAGCAGGGCAAGGAGGCTACACCTTC CASSPAGQGGYTF TRBV18 NA NA TRBJ1-2
TGTGCCAGTAGGGATAGCGGGGGGGCAAAAGATACGCAGTATTTT CASRDSGGAKDTQYF TRBV19 TRBD2 NA TRBJ2-3
TGTGCCAGCTCACAGTCCATTACCGGACAGAGCTATGGCTACACCTTC CASSQSITGQSYGYTF TRBV18 NA NA TRBJ1-2
TGTGCCAGCAGTGTTTCGGGGACTAACACCGGGGAGCTGTTTTTT CASSVSGTNTGELFF TRBV6-4 NA NA TRBJ2-2
TGTGCCAGCAGCGTAGGGGCGGGGGGCAGTATCGAAAAACTGTTTTTT CASSVGAGGSIEKLFF TRBV9 NA NA TRBJ1-4
TGTGCCAGTAGTATCGGCGGGGGGTCGTTCGCGAACACCGGGGAGCTGTTTTTT CASSIGGGSFANTGELFF TRBV19 TRBD2 NA TRBJ2-2
TGTGCCAGCAGTCCGACAGGGCACGGAAACACCATATATTTT CASSPTGHGNTIYF TRBV28 TRBD1 NA TRBJ1-3
TGTGCCAGCAGTTACTCGATAGGACAGGGGGGTCAGCCCCAGCATTTT CASSYSIGQGGQPQHF TRBV6-6 TRBD1 NA TRBJ1-5
TGTGCCAGCACCTTGGGAGGGGCTAGCTCCTACGAGCAGTACTTC CASTLGGASSYEQYF TRBV28 TRBD2 NA TRBJ2-7
TGTGCCAGTAGTTCGACAGGGTCCCTCGGCGTCCTGACTTTC CASSSTGSLGVLTF TRBV19 TRBD1 NA TRBJ2-6